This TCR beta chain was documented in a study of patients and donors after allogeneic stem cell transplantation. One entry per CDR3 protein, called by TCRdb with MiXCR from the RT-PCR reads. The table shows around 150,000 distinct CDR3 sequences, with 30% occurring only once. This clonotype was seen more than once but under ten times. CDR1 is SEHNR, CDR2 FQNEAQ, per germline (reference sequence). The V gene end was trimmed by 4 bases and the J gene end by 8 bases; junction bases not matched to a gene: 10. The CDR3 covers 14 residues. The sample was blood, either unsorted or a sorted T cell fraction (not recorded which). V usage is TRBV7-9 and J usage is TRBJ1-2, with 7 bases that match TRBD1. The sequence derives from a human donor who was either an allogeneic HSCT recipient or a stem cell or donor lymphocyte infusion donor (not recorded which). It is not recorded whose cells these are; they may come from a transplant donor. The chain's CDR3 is CASSYDRVWEGYTF. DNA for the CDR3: TGTGCCAGCAGCTACGACAGGGTCTGGGAAGGCTACACCTTC.